This note documents a single TCR beta chain sequence. Its antigen remains unidentified. The data were obtained in a study of T cell responses to AZD1222 COVID-19 vaccine. Profiling relied on immunoSEQ multiplex PCR, and the TCRdb table lists in-frame clones only, not all of them. This sample carries about 200,000 clones, approximately 92% of them seen once, and the ten largest clones take around 3.6%. The CDR3 has 15 amino acids. V was clipped by 0 bases and J by 0 bases, with 7 bases between them. Germline loops: CDR1 SGHRS, CDR2 YFSETQ. Study findings and constraints: Within unmutated variant regions lay the reported targets of nearly half of spike-specific TCRs. Seropositive at baseline were only a handful of AZD1222 recipients. Donors were chiefly white British, with a greater number of females, and clonal diversity was perhaps underestimated. Dominant at 160-218 and 743-854, vaccine-associated CD4 TCRs also spanned spike.

V and J are TRBV5-1 and TRBJ1-5, with TRBD1 as a possible D gene (5 bases). The TCR sequence derives from an adult who received the MenACWY meningococcal vaccine as a control. Specimen: peripheral blood, collected 28 days after the second dose of the MenACWY control vaccine. The CDR3 spells CASSLGGTSNQPQHF. CDR3 in DNA: TGCGCCAGCAGCTTGGGAGGGACTAGCAATCAGCCCCAGCATTTT.